Here is one TCR beta chain with its context. This clone's antigen is unknown. The input lacks base qualities; no much larger clone sits a single base away. The sample comes from a study of cytomegalovirus exposure and HLA in healthy donors (dated by TCRdb to about 2017). Context from the whole study: An earlier analysis of roughly 630 of the donors reported about 290 Gb of sequence data and roughly 100 million unique TCR beta sequences from about 200 million T cells. Alongside the repertoire data, information on donor age, sex, ethnicity and CMV serostatus was compiled. A later analysis re-analyzed previously published TCR beta repertoires from 550 to 700 donors and added high-resolution HLA genotyping to study TCR occurrence patterns. All discovery cohort repertoires had been generated on a single sequencing platform. In addition to the first cohort of about 650 subjects, a separate validation cohort of under 150 different subjects was used. High-throughput TCR immunosequencing, statistical association of individual TCRs with disease status, and machine learning were combined to predict cytomegalovirus infection status. Genome-wide SNP genotypes for about 60% of the 666 donors were used in a later genetic analysis, which treated that subset as a discovery cohort. Of the 300 to 450 genotyped donors, 65% to 90% were placed in the genetic ancestry cluster associated with self-reported Caucasian donors. About 280 gigabases of sequencing data and about 92 million unique TCR sequences made up an early release that covered about 640 HLA-typed donors. The study used immunosequencing to profile the T cell repertoires of approximately 650 subjects and linked those repertoires to cytomegalovirus serostatus. The study was designed to test whether signatures of past pathogen exposure could be identified by cataloging public T cell receptors. The number of typed donors differed by locus: roughly 620-640 for A, B, C, DRB1 and DQB1; roughly 510 for DQA1; 606 for DPA1; and around 490 for DPB1. In the later analysis, no new phenotypic data were used to find candidate immune exposures; instead, reliance was placed on TCR beta sequences and their occurrence across donors. To decide whether each TCR beta V gene segment behaved as functional or pseudogenic, an earlier analysis of 587 of the donors relied on high-throughput TCR beta sequencing. On average, around 240,000 unique TCR beta nucleotide sequences were sequenced per donor among about 400 genotyped donors of the cohort, with 15% to 20% of those sequences being non-productive. HLA typing included class I and class II loci at four-digit resolution. Because of strong linkage in the cohort, roughly five DR-DQ haplotypes were treated as single units for association and clustering.

The cohort comprised fewer than 700 healthy bone marrow donors. Cohort members were all nominally healthy when sampled, although unrecorded immune exposures were likely present. The donor tested CMV seronegative, placing the donor among the roughly 350 seronegative members of the cohort. A peripheral blood sample was provided by each donor, and peripheral blood mononuclear cells were used for TCR beta sequencing. The Qiagen DNeasy Blood Extraction Kit was used to extract genomic DNA from the blood cell samples. The receptor library was made with the immunoSEQ multiplex PCR assay. The multiplex PCR relied on a mix of 60 forward primers for TCR Vbeta segments and 13 reverse primers for TCR Jbeta segments. Amplification of the CDR3 region of rearranged TCR beta genes was performed with a multiplex PCR assay on genomic DNA. On the Illumina HiSeq System, the amplified TCR beta libraries were sequenced as 87-base-pair reads. On the study's bioinformatics: A later analysis tallied roughly 80 million unique TCR beta chains across the approximately 670 repertoires, and some 12 million of those chains were shared by two or more donors. A nearest-neighbor algorithm error-corrected the raw reads and collapsed the reads into unique sequences, merging closely related sequences to remove PCR and sequencing errors. Alignment of CDR3 sequences to IMGT reference sequences was used to assign V, D and J gene segments. For a sequence to be retained, at least a six-nucleotide match to both a V gene segment and a J gene segment was required. Rearrangements were called productive when the CDR3 lacked stop codons and stayed in frame with V and J; all others were non-productive. CDR3 was defined according to IMGT convention as the region running from the second conserved V-encoded cysteine to the conserved J-encoded phenylalanine. The earlier analysis of 587 of the donors excluded sequences that lacked an unambiguous match to a single V gene segment. An earlier analysis of 500 to 700 of the donors classified V segments as functional when productive rearrangements were above 56.7% and as segregating when the standard deviation between donors was above 5%. To diagnose cytomegalovirus status from the catalog of TCR beta chain sequences, a statistical classification framework was built. V and J gene assignment, in a later analysis, came from comparing TCR nucleotide sequences with IMGT/GENE-DB human TR gene sequences. A later analysis assigned CDR3 sequences and most-parsimonious VDJ recombination scenarios with the TCRdist pipeline. In a later analysis, every TCR beta chain was defined by the combination of its CDR3 amino acid sequence and its V-gene family, and reads without a unique V-gene family were dropped. A later analysis removed roughly 590 highly shared, low-generation-probability nucleotide sequences to deal with suspected cross-contamination and a sequencing artifact. A later analysis calculated a clonal expansion index for each public chain from normalized within-repertoire ranks of inferred template counts. In a later analysis, generation probabilities were computed using a VDJ recombination model fitted to out-of-frame rearrangements, and the results were checked against IGoR. A later analysis scored TCR-TCR, TCR-HLA and TCR-CMV co-occurrence with hypergeometric tests, applying a repertoire-size bias correction to TCR pairs. A later analysis estimated false discovery rates by permuting HLA or CMV assignments 20 times. In a later analysis, co-occurring TCRs were grouped using DBSCAN, and TCRdist sequence similarity was added for clustering within HLA-allele-positive subsets. Repertoires with fewer than 30,000 or more than 120,000 public chains, plus five repertoires with anomalous nucleotide sharing, were excluded from co-occurrence clustering. In TCRdb, the immuneACCESS table is reduced to in-frame sequences with V and J assigned. These tables do not hold every clone; where another copy was compared, an unresolved V gene accounts for under half, and the others remain unexplained. Clonal size and the V and J genes are those of that table, whereas D and trimming came from the DNA. The sample table lists fewer than 250,000 clones, around 80% of them with a count of one. The leading ten clones occupy about 3.1% of the sample.

The research as a whole found: An association between a missense DCLRE1C variant and V-gene and J-gene trimming of TCR beta chains was found in a later genetic analysis and replicated in an independent cohort. Because some donors lacked HLA typing at each locus, the association tests relied only on the typed subset. Strong co-occurrence of HLA alleles, especially DR and DQ, made assigning TCR associations to individual alleles difficult. A later analysis found that TCR association rates varied across HLA loci, with DRB1 alleles showing the most associated TCRs and HLA-C alleles the fewest. Across donors, most TCR sequences were observed very rarely, whereas some public TCRs were present in many individuals. In a later analysis, HLA-associated TCR beta chains showed more clonal expansion and lower generation probabilities than non-associated chains that were equally common. A cluster of highly shared sequence variants was judged likely to be a technical artifact of the sequencing pipeline. Because counts were too low, about 15 rarely observed V segments, including chromosome 9 orphons, were left out of the earlier analysis of approximately 500 of the donors. A later analysis associated 15,000 to 20,000 TCR beta sequences with specific HLA alleles at a false discovery rate of 0.05. A total of 150 or so TCR beta chains were listed by the study as associated with cytomegalovirus. The 87-base-pair reads could not distinguish some IMGT-functional V segments, including TRBV6-2 and TRBV6-3, so those segments were excluded. Roughly uniform sequencing depth across donors was assumed in presence/absence analyses, although this assumption may not hold. The classifier was reported to diagnose cytomegalovirus status with high specificity and sensitivity in both the original cohort and the validation cohort. A few of the identified cytomegalovirus-associated TCR beta chains were confirmed in vitro to be specific for cytomegalovirus antigens. The only immune exposure information available for the cohort was CMV serostatus. The authors suggested that the approach could potentially be extended to other disease states and immunological phenotypes. Correlated functional status among segregating V segments might be attributable to linkage disequilibrium, but an unknown experimental factor could not be ruled out. In an earlier analysis of 587 of the donors, most TCR beta V segments were observed in productive rearrangements about 87% or about 30% of the time, broadly matching IMGT annotations. Compared with the roughly 720-donor mean, donors in an Asian-associated ancestry cluster had fewer N-insertions in productive TCRs, according to a later genetic analysis. Only TCR beta chains were sequenced in this cohort, and the absence of alpha or paired-chain data limited detectable features. A further reported finding was that TCR beta sequences accurately predicted the HLA-A and HLA-B alleles for most subjects in the first cohort. According to a later analysis, most CMV-associated TCR beta chains appeared to be HLA-restricted, and the HLA associations seemed to be driven largely by CMV exposure. In a later analysis, several top co-occurrence clusters were reported to appear linked to parvovirus B19, influenza, CMV and Epstein-Barr virus.

From a lookup of the germline V gene, CDR1 and CDR2 are SNHLY and FYNNEI. At the junction V is shortened by 2 bases and J by 5 bases, with 12 bases in between. The CDR3 contains 14 residues, cysteine and phenylalanine counted. The read is trimmed to its CDR3 DNA, 42 bases read in frame from base 1. The material sequenced was PBMCs. Recombination linked TRBV2 to TRBJ1-1; the D segment could be TRBD1, given 5 matching bases. The source is a man aged 25-45 years in good health and CMV-seronegative. The DNA sequence reads TGTGCCAGCAGTGAACCCAGGGTAAAGACTGAAGCTTTCTTT. This gives the protein CASSEPRVKTEAFF.